One sample yielded the 26 T cell receptor beta chains listed below, sequenced in a study of metastatic and nonmetastatic thyroid tumors. No treatment of any kind had been given to any patient before thyroid surgery. TCRdb called clones again from the PCR reads with MiXCR. The table includes tens of thousands of clones, about an eighth detected once. Sequenced: blood. These receptors all come from a male donor with papillary thyroid cancer or a benign thyroid nodule (not recorded which). Some clones in this sample may be carry-over from other donors' samples.

The chain employs TRBV18 and TRBJ2-5; D tentatively fits TRBD1 or TRBD2 (5 bases each). Germline V gene lookup returns CDR1 KGHSH and CDR2 LQKENI. Trimming left V 2 bases short and J 3 bases short, with 16 bases between. The CDR3 is 16 residues long. CDR3 protein: CASSPSLPGRKETQYF. CDR3 DNA sequence: TGTGCCAGCTCACCAAGCTTGCCAGGGAGAAAAGAGACCCAGTACTTC.

In this sample, this clone turned up many times. The chain has TRBV6-1 and TRBJ1-1; unclear D gene. The CDR3 is 13 residues long. Germline V gene sequence: CDR1 MNHNS, CDR2 SASEGT. V lost 5 bases and J lost 1, with 8 bases in between. CDR3 sequence (DNA): TGTGCCAGCAGTTTGGGAGCGAACACTGAAGCTTTCTTT. It encodes CASSLGANTEAFF.

The sample holds a few counts of this clone. A much larger clone lies one base from this, so it may be a read error. V gene TRBV12-3 or TRBV12-4 combines with J gene TRBJ2-3; no firm D call. This CDR3 contains 14 residues. With 5 bases removed from V and 7 bases from J, the gap between germline ends came to 16 bases. DNA of the CDR3: TGTGCCAGCAGTCACGTGGTGGACGGGTATACGCAGTATTTT. It specifies CASSHVVDGYTQYF.

Notes on this clone: It may be a read error: a sequence one base away is much more abundant. Other DNA sequences of this sample code for an identical CDR3. V and J are TRBV12-3 or TRBV12-4 and TRBJ2-3; D uncertain. Trimming took off 1 base at V and 1 base at J, with 6 bases between the two ends. The CDR3 covers 14 residues. CDR3 region: CASSLGFGTDTQYF. CDR3 DNA: TGTGCCAGCAGTTTAGGTTTCGGCACAGATACGCAGTATTTT.

This clone has a count of ten or more. The rearrangement links TRBV7-9 to TRBJ2-1, with 9 nucleotides matching TRBD1. The germline CDR1 and CDR2 sequences are SEHNR and FQNEAQ (reference sequence). The CDR3 is 15 amino acids. The trim removed 5 bases at V and 9 bases at J, leaving 11 bases unmatched. The CDR3 reads CASSPGTGGYSEQFF. The CDR3 nucleotides are TGTGCCAGCAGCCCGGGAACAGGGGGCTATAGTGAGCAGTTCTTC.

This clone was counted ten times or more. The chain couples TRBV4-3 to TRBJ1-3, with 8 bases that match TRBD1. J was trimmed by 2 bases and V by 3 bases; bases with no gene match: 3. The CDR3 is 15 residues long. The germline gives CDR1 LGHNA, CDR2 YSLEER. CDR3 in DNA: TGCGCCAGCAGCCAGGACAGGGCGGCTGGAAACACCATATATTTT. Its protein product is CASSQDRAAGNTIYF.

This clone is judged medium-sized. V usage is TRBV6-2 or TRBV6-3 and J usage is TRBJ1-6, with D perhaps TRBD1 (5 bases). V was shortened by 5 bases and J by 9 bases, with 11 bases between the two germline ends. The CDR3 loop spans 13 amino acids. CDR1 is MNHEY, CDR2 SVGEGT, per germline. CDR3 sequence reads: CASSGGSGSPLHF. DNA for the CDR3: TGTGCCAGCAGTGGGGGTTCGGGTTCACCCCTCCACTTT.

This clone came up many times. CDR3 sequence (DNA): TGTGCCACCAGCAGAGGAGTGGGCGGGCGAGGCGCAGATACGCAGTATTTT. The encoded protein is CATSRGVGGRGADTQYF. J is TRBJ2-3 and V is TRBV15, with a tentative D call TRBD2 (5 bases). V lost 1 base, J lost 4 bases, and 18 bases lay in between. In germline, CDR1 is LNHNV, CDR2 YYDKDF (reference sequence). The CDR3 totals 17 residues.

With respect to this clone: Since a much larger clone is just one base distant, this may be a read error. The CDR3 sequence: CASSSQGGNTEAFF. As DNA, the CDR3 is TGCGCCAGCAGCTCCCAAGGAGGGAACACTGAAGCTTTCTTT. The chain uses TRBV5-1 and TRBJ1-1; unclear D gene. V lost 3 bases and J 1 base, leaving 10 bases between the germline ends. This CDR3 comprises 14 residues. CDR1 SGHRS and CDR2 YFSETQ come from the germline V gene.

This clone was counted ten times or more. The rearrangement uses TRBV11-2 and TRBJ2-5; D may be TRBD2 (6 bases). Germline CDR1 is SGHAT and CDR2 is FQNNGV. Trimming took 3 bases from V and 5 from J, leaving 16 bases between them. The CDR3 runs 15 residues. CDR3 DNA sequence: TGTGCCAGCAGCTTTTGGTTAGCGGCGGAGGAGACCCAGTACTTC. Translating it yields CASSFWLAAEETQYF.

Notes on this clone: Given a much more abundant clone one base away, this may be a read error. The V and J genes are TRBV7-6 and TRBJ2-1, with unresolved D. The germline gives CDR1 SGHVS, CDR2 FNYEAQ. There are 11 residues in the CDR3. In DNA, the CDR3 is TGTGACAGCAGTTCGGGCAATGAGCAGTTCTTC. This sequence encodes CDSSSGNEQFF.

Ten or more counts support this clone. This chain uses TRBV5-5 with TRBJ2-7, with 12 bases matching TRBD2. V shed 4 bases, J shed 7 bases, and the junction held 3 bases outside the gene matches. Germline values: CDR1 SGHKS, CDR2 YYEKEE (reference sequence). CDR3 length: 13 residues. CDR3 sequence: CASSLGLAGEQYF. In nucleotides, the CDR3 is TGTGCCAGCAGCCTCGGACTAGCGGGAGAGCAGTACTTC.

This clone appeared many times. V and J are TRBV6-6 and TRBJ2-1; D uncertain. CDR1 MNHNY and CDR2 SVGAGI come from the germline V gene (reference sequence). CDR3 length: 14 residues. V dropped 2 bases and J dropped 0 bases, with 5 bases sitting between them. CDR3 sequence: CASSYRDSYNEQFF. The CDR3 DNA sequence: TGTGCCAGCAGTTACAGGGACTCCTACAATGAGCAGTTCTTC.

This clone was counted ten times or more. The rearrangement joins TRBV6-5 to TRBJ1-1; possibly TRBD1 for D (5 bases). This CDR3 contains 16 residues. V lost 0 bases to trimming and J lost 5 bases, with 16 bases between them. Per germline, CDR1 MNHEY and CDR2 SVGAGI. The CDR3 loop is CASSYSIPGGGTEAFF. The CDR3, as DNA: TGTGCCAGCAGTTACTCGATACCGGGGGGAGGGACTGAAGCTTTCTTT.

This clone came up many times. This sequence joins TRBV11-2 and TRBJ1-6; a possible D gene is TRBD1 (5 bases). Trimming shortened V by 0 bases and J by 7 bases, and 10 bases separated the two germline ends. Germline V CDR1 and CDR2: SGHAT, FQNNGV. The CDR3 consists of 15 residues. The CDR3 region is CASSLDKGWNSPLHF. In nucleotides, the CDR3 is TGTGCCAGCAGCTTAGATAAGGGGTGGAATTCACCCCTCCACTTT.

This clone came up many times. This rearrangement joins TRBV3-1 to TRBJ1-3; D remains unclear. This CDR3 is 12 amino acids long. The ends were cut back, 2 bases at V and 11 bases at J, with 10 bases in the middle. Germline-derived CDR1 and CDR2 are LGHDT and YNNKEL (reference sequence). In DNA, the CDR3 is TGTGCCAGCAGCCAAACCTACGGGGCCATATATTTT. Translated, it gives CASSQTYGAIYF. Looking up the rest from reference TRBV3-1 and TRBJ1-3 gives the full variable domain: DTAVSQTPKYLVTQMGNDKSIKCEQNLGHDTMYWYKQDSKKFLKIMFSYNNKELIINETVPNRFSPKSPDKAHLNLHINSLELGDSAVYFCASSQTYGAIYFGEGSWLTVV.

This clone has ten or more counts. Possible read error: a much larger clone is one base away. Other nucleotide sequences from this sample produce the same CDR3. The rearrangement links TRBV28 to TRBJ1-1; TRBD1 agrees at 11 bases. The germline gives CDR1 MDHEN, CDR2 SYDVKM. This CDR3 contains 15 residues. The CDR3: CASSRTGGGFTEAFF. The CDR3 DNA follows: TGCGCCAGCAGCAGGACAGGGGGCGGATTCACTGAAGCTTTCTTT.

This clone was seen repeatedly, ten times or more. The same CDR3 can be traced to other DNA sequences in this sample. The V and J genes are TRBV12-5 and TRBJ2-1; 8 nucleotides line up with TRBD2. CDR1 and CDR2 (germline): LGHNT, FRNRAP. J lost 7 bases, V lost 2 bases, and 10 bases had no gene match. The CDR3 extends over 16 amino acids. DNA of the CDR3: TGTGCTAGTGGTTTGCCACCTAGCGGGCTCCTTAATGAGCAGTTCTTC. Protein: CASGLPPSGLLNEQFF.

To note about this clone: This sequence may be a read error, since a much larger clone differs from it by one base. V usage is TRBV18 and J usage is TRBJ2-5; D is perhaps TRBD1 (6 bases). The CDR3 is 13 residues long. Trimming took off 6 bases at V and 5 bases at J, with 13 bases between the two ends. The germline V gene has CDR1 KGHSH and CDR2 LQKENI. CDR3 sequence (DNA): TGTGCCAGCTCCCAGGGGACCGGCGAGACCCAGTACTTC. Translating gives CASSQGTGETQYF.

This clone appeared many times. Distinct nucleotide sequences in the sample also encode this CDR3. The chain uses TRBV20-1 and TRBJ2-1; TRBD2 aligns across 7 bases. The CDR3 runs to 13 residues. The ends lost 3 bases at V and 2 bases at J; junction bases unmatched: 1. Germline V gives CDR1 DFQATT, CDR2 SNEGSKA (reference sequence). In DNA form, the CDR3 reads TGCAGTGCTAGGGGGACTACCTACAATGAGCAGTTCTTC. Amino acids: CSARGTTYNEQFF.

Concerning this clone itself: Its ends do not fully match the called genes, so a read error is possible. V and J are TRBV28 and TRBJ2-1, with 14 nucleotides matching TRBD2. Germline V gene sequence: CDR1 MDHEN, CDR2 SYDVKM. This CDR3 contains 14 residues. CDR3 region: CASSHGKTSGRVLF. CDR3 coding DNA: TGTGCCAGCAGCCACGGAAAGACTAGCGGGAGGGTGTTATTC.

As concerns this clone: A much more abundant neighbour one base away suggests this may be a read error. The chain is built from TRBV28 and TRBJ2-4; maybe TRBD2 (7 bases). CDR1 and CDR2 from the germline V gene are MDHEN and SYDVKM. CDR3 length: 15 residues. CDR3 amino acids: CVSSLREGGREIQYF. As DNA, the CDR3 is TGTGTCAGCAGTTTAAGGGAGGGGGGTCGCGAAATTCAGTACTTC. Full variable domain (rest looked up from reference TRBV28 and TRBJ2-4): DVKVTQSSRYLVKRTGEKVFLECVQDMDHENMFWYRQDPGLGLRLIYFSYDVKMKEKGDIPEGYSVSREKKERFSLILESASTNQTSMYLCVSSLREGGREIQYFGAGTRLSVL.

This chain links TRBV4-1 with TRBJ2-3; D perhaps matches TRBD2 (6 bases). Germline CDR1 is MGHRA and CDR2 is YSYEKL. The V end lost 1 base, the J end lost 0 bases, and 17 bases lay between the germline ends. This CDR3 region has 18 residues. The CDR3 nucleotides are TGCGCCAGCAGCCAAGTGAAGCTAGCGAGTACTAGCACAGATACGCAGTATTTT. Translating it yields CASSQVKLASTSTDTQYF.

The V call is TRBV4-2, the J call TRBJ2-5; D ambiguous. Germline CDR1 and CDR2: LGHNA and YNFKEQ. Trimming removed 2 bases from V and 1 base from J, with 11 bases in between. This CDR3 contains 15 residues. CDR3 DNA sequence: TGTGCCAGCAGCCAAATGGTCGGCAGCCAAGAGACCCAGTACTTC. Amino acids: CASSQMVGSQETQYF.

This clone was seen more than once but under ten times. A much larger clone sits a single nucleotide away, making a read error possible. This chain uses TRBV2 with TRBJ2-3; D remains ambiguous. Near its end, the DNA agrees better with TRBJ1-5, so the J call may be wrong. Germline CDR1 and CDR2: SNHLY and FYNNEI. This CDR3 is built from 11 residues. The CDR3 DNA reads TGTGCCAGCAGGGCCGGCGATACGCAGCATTTT. Protein sequence: CASRAGDTQHF.

In this sample, this clone turned up many times. The chain combines TRBV3-1 with TRBJ2-4; D is undetermined. The CDR3 extends over 13 amino acids. Germline CDR1 and CDR2: LGHDT and YNNKEL (reference sequence). Trimming cost V 6 bases and J 3 bases, with 9 bases left between them. The CDR3 region is CASRDVSKNIQYF. The CDR3 DNA reads as TGTGCCAGCAGGGACGTAAGCAAAAACATTCAGTACTTC. The full variable domain, rest sourced from reference TRBV3-1 and TRBJ2-4, is DTAVSQTPKYLVTQMGNDKSIKCEQNLGHDTMYWYKQDSKKFLKIMFSYNNKELIINETVPNRFSPKSPDKAHLNLHINSLELGDSAVYFCASRDVSKNIQYFGAGTRLSVL.